The TCR beta chain described here comes from a study of blood T cells in healthy people across ages. Study-wide background: Template-switching capture recovered about one barcoded beta molecule per two T cells.

A second about 7 to 11 cycle PCR used barcoded and J-beta primers. TCRdb passed the 5' RACE reads through MiXCR, listing each CDR3 protein once. The sample has more than 1,000,000 distinct CDR3 sequences; about 23% are singletons. J lost 5 bases, V lost 6 bases, and 8 bases had no gene match. The CDR3 is 14 amino acids. This same sample was also part of a study on T cells of mothers and their children. That source notes: Comparable shaping of TCR recombination output by thymic selection was observed in related and unrelated pairs. It was related mother-child pairs that showed slightly higher overlap than unrelated pairs, without reaching significance. None of the identified T cell clones proved to be persistent microchimeric clones.

The chain joins TRBV12-3 or TRBV12-4 to TRBJ2-5, with 8 positions matching TRBD2. The clonotype comes from a girl aged 2-10 years in good health. The sample comprised blood. Here the CDR3 reads CASSNGGGRETQYF. Written as DNA, the CDR3 is TGTGCCAGCAGCAACGGCGGGGGGCGCGAGACCCAGTACTTC.